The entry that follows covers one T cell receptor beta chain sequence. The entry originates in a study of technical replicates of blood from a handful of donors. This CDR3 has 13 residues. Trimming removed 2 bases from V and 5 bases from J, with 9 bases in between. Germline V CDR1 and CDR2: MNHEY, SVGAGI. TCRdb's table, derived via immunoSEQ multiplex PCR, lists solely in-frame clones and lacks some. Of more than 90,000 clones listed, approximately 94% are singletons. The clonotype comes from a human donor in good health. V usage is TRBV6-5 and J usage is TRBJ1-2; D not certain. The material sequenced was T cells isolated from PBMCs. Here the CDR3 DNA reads TGTGCCAGCAGTTACCGACGGGGATATGGCTACACCTTC. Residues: CASSYRRGYGYTF.